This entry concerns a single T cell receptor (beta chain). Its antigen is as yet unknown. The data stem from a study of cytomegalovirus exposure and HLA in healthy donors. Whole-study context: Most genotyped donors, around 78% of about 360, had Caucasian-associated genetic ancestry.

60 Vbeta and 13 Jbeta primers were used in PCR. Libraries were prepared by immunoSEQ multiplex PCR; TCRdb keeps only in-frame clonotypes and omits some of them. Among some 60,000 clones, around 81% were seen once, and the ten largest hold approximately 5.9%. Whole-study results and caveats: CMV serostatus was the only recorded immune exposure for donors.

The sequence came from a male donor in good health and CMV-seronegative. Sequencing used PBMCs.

DNA of the CDR3: TGTGCCAGCAGCCCCCCTAGCGGGGGAAACACCGGGGAGCTGTTTTTT. It yields the protein CASSPPSGGNTGELFF. The chain combines TRBV7-8 with TRBJ2-2; TRBD2 agrees at 10 bases. Germline CDR1 and CDR2: SGHVS and FQNEAQ. Unmatched junction bases numbered 5, after V lost 5 bases and J lost 2 bases. The CDR3 extends over 16 amino acids.